These T cell receptor beta chains were read from a single sample in a study of blood T cell repertoires in COVID-19. Produced via immunoSEQ multiplex PCR; TCRdb's table is partial and in-frame only. Of fewer than 350,000 clones listed, 65% to 90% were seen once; the top ten hold around 3.2%. Sequencing input: peripheral blood. These receptors originate from a woman aged 60-75 years with active or convalescent COVID-19. The CDR3 runs from the conserved cysteine through the conserved F or W. Each record gives: V gene, CDR3 length, CDR3 protein.

TRBV7-2 | 16 | CASSLVPGLSGNTIYF
TRBV5-3 | 18 | CARSGDHGGPEGRTEAFF
TRBV3-1/TRBV3-2 | 20 | CASSSTTSGGASMYQETQYF
TRBV6-5 | 12 | CASSSPGETQYF
TRBV6-5 | 15 | CASSSGQGYRSEQFF
TRBV23-1 | 16 | CASSHPPGTDNQPQHF
TRBV5-1 | 16 | CASSTRTSGGAGELFF
TRBV11-3 | 14 | CASSLGAGNTEAFF
TRBV7-9 | 15 | CASSPLGQVSGELFF
TRBV21-1 | 13 | CASKQGSDQPQHF
TRBV5-4 | 16 | CASSSIKGGRTDTQYF
TRBV5-1 | 15 | CASSPGLAGGNEQFF
TRBV10-3 | 14 | CAIRQGAQTGELFF
TRBV9 | 13 | CASSVGLNNEQFF
TRBV19 | 14 | CASRLQGNTGELFF
TRBV2 | 15 | CASGADRGLGETQYF
TRBV6-6 | 13 | CASNPWDRYEQYF
TRBV4-3 | 14 | CASSQDPRVWGYTF
TRBV7-6 | 14 | CASSLRPGGDEQYF
TRBV19 | 18 | CASSADGVGRSGANVLTF
TRBV12-5 | 14 | CASGPGTGSQPQHF
TRBV5-4 | 15 | CASSLKRGSSYEQYF